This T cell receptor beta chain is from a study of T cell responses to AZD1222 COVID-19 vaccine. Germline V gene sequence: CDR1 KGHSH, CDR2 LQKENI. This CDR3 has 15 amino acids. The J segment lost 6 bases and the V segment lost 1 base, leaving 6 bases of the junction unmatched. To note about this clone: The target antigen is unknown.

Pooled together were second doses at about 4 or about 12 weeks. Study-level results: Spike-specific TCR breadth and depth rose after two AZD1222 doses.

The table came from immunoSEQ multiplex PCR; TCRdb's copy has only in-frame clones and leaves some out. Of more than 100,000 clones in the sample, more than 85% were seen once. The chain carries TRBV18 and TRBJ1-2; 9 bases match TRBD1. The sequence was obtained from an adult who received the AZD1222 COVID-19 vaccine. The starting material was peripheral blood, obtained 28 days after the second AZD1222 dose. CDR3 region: CASSPLGTGIHGYTF. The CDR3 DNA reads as TGTGCCAGCTCACCACTAGGGACAGGGATCCATGGCTACACCTTC.